This is a list of T cell receptor beta chains from one sample in a study of blood T cell repertoires in COVID-19. Clones were read by immunoSEQ multiplex PCR, and TCRdb kept only the in-frame ones, dropping some. The data show just over 95,000 clones, less than 95% seen once. The sequencing sample was made of peripheral blood. The receptor source for this set is a man in his 60s with acute or convalescent COVID-19. The CDR3 runs from the conserved cysteine through the conserved F or W. The D gene is left open where the match is weak. Not every row has a clone size; where given, it reads once, few, many or a size class.

clone_size	v_call	j_call	cdr3_length	d_call	cdr3_nt	cdr3_aa
-	TRBV3-1/TRBV3-2	TRBJ2-3	14	-	TGTGCCAGCAGCCGCGAACCCTCGCGAGATACGCAGTATTTT	CASSREPSRDTQYF
-	TRBV7-8	TRBJ1-3	17	-	TGTGCCAGCAGCTTAAGGGGGGAGGGAATATCTGGAAACACCATATATTTT	CASSLRGEGISGNTIYF
-	TRBV30	TRBJ2-7	12	-	TGTGCCTGGAGTGCCAGATACTACGAGCAGTACTTC	CAWSARYYEQYF
-	TRBV9	TRBJ2-7	16	TRBD1	TGTGCCAGCAGCGTAGCTTCCGGACAGGGCTTCAACGAGCAGTACTTC	CASSVASGQGFNEQYF
-	TRBV20-1	TRBJ2-7	14	TRBD2	TGCAGTGCTAGTCCTAGCGGGGCCACCTACGAGCAGTACTTC	CSASPSGATYEQYF
-	TRBV5-1	TRBJ1-5	14	-	TGCGCCAGCAGCTTAGAAGCTTTCAATCAGCCCCAGCATTTT	CASSLEAFNQPQHF
-	TRBV2	TRBJ2-5	14	TRBD2	TGTGCCAGCAGGGCAGGGACCGGCGCGGGGGGCCAGTACTTC	CASRAGTGAGGQYF
-	TRBV5-4	TRBJ1-1	14	-	TGTGCCAGCAGCTGGGGGGACCGGCCCACTGAAGCTTTCTTT	CASSWGDRPTEAFF
once	TRBV5-1	TRBJ1-2	15	-	TGCGCCAGCAGCTCGGAGACTGCTACAAACTATGGCTACACCTTC	CASSSETATNYGYTF
-	TRBV19	TRBJ1-5	15	-	TGTGCCAGTAGTATAGGACATGTTAGCAATCAGCCCCAGCATTTT	CASSIGHVSNQPQHF
-	TRBV7-9	TRBJ1-2	15	-	TGTGCCAGCAGCCAACTGACAGGCCCAGGGTATGGCTACACCTTC	CASSQLTGPGYGYTF
-	TRBV30	TRBJ1-5	14	TRBD1	TGTGCCTGGAGTTCGGGACAGGGGTCTCAGCCCCAGCATTTT	CAWSSGQGSQPQHF
-	TRBV6-1	TRBJ1-2	13	-	TGTGCCAGCAGTGACAGGGCTAACTATGGCTACACCTTC	CASSDRANYGYTF
-	TRBV2	TRBJ1-5	14	-	TGTGCCAGCAGTGTTGGGGGGAGCAATCAGCCCCAGCATTTT	CASSVGGSNQPQHF
-	TRBV11-1	TRBJ2-5	15	-	TGTGCCAGCAGCTCAGGACCAGACAGACAAGAGACCCAGTACTTC	CASSSGPDRQETQYF
-	TRBV25-1	TRBJ1-1	15	TRBD1	TGTGCCAGCTTGGGACAGGGGGCGCGGGTCACTGAAGCTTTCTTT	CASLGQGARVTEAFF
-	TRBV19	TRBJ1-5	14	TRBD1	TGTGCCGCTCGGGACAGGGGGCCTGGTCAGCCCCAGCATTTT	CAARDRGPGQPQHF
-	TRBV5-6	TRBJ1-2	12	-	TGTGCCAGCAGCTTGAGGCCGGGGGGCTACACCTTC	CASSLRPGGYTF
few	TRBV2	TRBJ1-2	15	-	TGTGCCAGCAGTGACAGAAGCGTAGCTAACTATGGCTACACCTTC	CASSDRSVANYGYTF
few	TRBV18	TRBJ1-5	15	-	TGTGCCAGCTCAAACCAGGGTGGGGGCAATCAGCCCCAGCATTTT	CASSNQGGGNQPQHF
once	TRBV19	TRBJ2-3	16	TRBD1	TGTGCCACCTCGATTTTCCCGGGACAGGGGGCCGATACGCAGTATTTT	CATSIFPGQGADTQYF
-	TRBV2	TRBJ1-1	16	-	TGTGCCAGCAGTGCTTCGGGACTGAGAATGAACACTGAAGCTTTCTTT	CASSASGLRMNTEAFF
once	TRBV5-1	TRBJ1-2	14	-	TGCGCCAGCAGCTTGGGACAGTCTAACTATGGCTACACCTTC	CASSLGQSNYGYTF
few	TRBV6-5	TRBJ1-2	14	TRBD1	TGTGCCAGCAGTCTGCCGGCCCAGGGGGTTGGCTACACCTTC	CASSLPAQGVGYTF
-	TRBV2	TRBJ1-1	15	-	TGTGCCAGCAGTGAAGCGGGCTACAGCGGCACTGAAGCTTTCTTT	CASSEAGYSGTEAFF
-	TRBV9	TRBJ1-2	15	-	TGTGCCAGCAGCGTCAACGACAGGAGCATCTATGGCTACACCTTC	CASSVNDRSIYGYTF
-	TRBV7-6	TRBJ2-7	14	-	TGTGCCAGCAGCTTAGAAGTAGGGGCATACGAGCAGTACTTC	CASSLEVGAYEQYF
-	TRBV5-1	TRBJ1-1	14	-	TGCGCCAGCAGCTGGGACACGATGAACACTGAAGCTTTCTTT	CASSWDTMNTEAFF
-	TRBV12-5	TRBJ2-3	11	-	TGTGCTAGTGGTTCAACAGATACGCAGTATTTT	CASGSTDTQYF
-	TRBV6-5	TRBJ1-3	13	-	TGTGCCGTGGGCGGGATCTCTGGAAACACCATATATTTT	CAVGGISGNTIYF
-	TRBV6-5	TRBJ1-5	13	-	TGTGCCAGCAGTTGGGCGTTCAATCAGCCCCAGCATTTT	CASSWAFNQPQHF
-	TRBV29-1	TRBJ1-2	16	TRBD1	TGCAGCGTTGAGGGGACAGGGGCCCTGCCTAACTATGGCTACACCTTC	CSVEGTGALPNYGYTF
-	TRBV6-1	TRBJ1-2	17	-	TGTGCCAGCAGTGAAGGGTTAGGGAGAGAAACCCTCTATGGCTACACCTTC	CASSEGLGRETLYGYTF
few	TRBV5-6	TRBJ1-2	11	-	TGTGCCAGCACTAGGGAGGACGGCTACACCTTC	CASTREDGYTF
-	TRBV10-2	TRBJ1-1	13	-	TGCGCCAGCAGCCCCAGGGGAGACCTAGAAACTTTCTTT	CASSPRGDLETFF
-	TRBV4-2	TRBJ2-7	14	-	TGTGCCAGCAGCTGGGGGGGCCCGAATATCGAGCAGTACTTC	CASSWGGPNIEQYF
-	TRBV18	TRBJ2-5	16	-	TGTGCCAGCTCACCACTGGACAGCTATTTCAAAGAGACCCAGTACTTC	CASSPLDSYFKETQYF
-	TRBV6-1	TRBJ2-7	17	-	TGTGCCAGCAGTGAACGGGGTTGGAGGGGCATCTCCTACGAGCAGTACTTC	CASSERGWRGISYEQYF
-	TRBV28	TRBJ1-2	12	-	TGTGCCAGCGGGGAGAGTCGAGTAGGCTACACCTTC	CASGESRVGYTF
few	TRBV19	TRBJ1-5	13	-	TGTGCCAGTAGTCGGGAGGTAAGACAGCCCCAGCATTTT	CASSREVRQPQHF
-	TRBV3-1/TRBV3-2	TRBJ1-6	14	-	TGTGCCAGCAGCCAAGGATGGGGGGATTCACCCCTCCACTTT	CASSQGWGDSPLHF
-	TRBV6-4	TRBJ2-3	14	TRBD2	TGTGCCAGCAGTGAGGCTAGCGGGGGTGATACGCAGTATTTT	CASSEASGGDTQYF
-	TRBV6-5	TRBJ1-6	16	-	TGTGCCAGCAGTTACTCCCTGAGCTCCTATAATTCACCCCTCCACTTT	CASSYSLSSYNSPLHF
-	TRBV27	TRBJ1-6	15	-	TGTGCCAGCAGTTTCGGCAGGGCCTCTAATTCACCCCTCCACTTT	CASSFGRASNSPLHF
-	TRBV12-3/TRBV12-4	TRBJ1-5	13	TRBD1	TGTGCCAGCAGTCGACAGGGGGGTCAGCCCCAGCATTTT	CASSRQGGQPQHF
-	TRBV11-2	TRBJ2-3	18	TRBD2	TGTGCCAGCAGCTCCGAAGCTCTAGCGGGGACTAGCACAGATACGCAGTATTTT	CASSSEALAGTSTDTQYF
-	TRBV28	TRBJ1-2	14	-	TGTGCCAGCAGTTTGGAAGGGGCGCGTAGTGGCTACACCTTC	CASSLEGARSGYTF